These T cell receptor beta chains were read from a single sample in a study of OX40 agonist ivuxolimab in advanced cancers. Sequencing used immunoSEQ multiplex PCR; TCRdb keeps in-frame clones, though not all of them. The sample lists around 50,000 clones, 75% to 85% occurring once. The sequences come from CD4+ or CD8+ T cells sorted from blood, collected in a trial of the OX40 agonist ivuxolimab. The source is an adult with an advanced solid tumor such as melanoma, head and neck, liver or kidney cancer. Both conserved end residues are part of each CDR3. The D gene is left open where the match is weak. Only part of the rows carry a size: once, few, many, or a class if the clone is expanded.

d_call v_call clone_size cdr3_aa
TRBD1 TRBV2 NA CASSTTGGYGYTF
NA TRBV4-1 few CASSRGSNTGELFF
NA TRBV5-5 NA CASSLVGKYGYTF
NA TRBV11-3 NA CASSPRGRGEQETQYF
TRBD2 TRBV5-1 few CASRTSGASTDTQYF
NA TRBV15 NA CATSRDGRDNTDTQYF
NA TRBV7-8 NA CASSLGMRRGNTGELFF
NA TRBV27 NA CASSLSRNYGYTF
NA TRBV6-5 NA CASSPTPSNQPQHF
TRBD2 TRBV9 NA CASSVVPLGSGGYNEQFF
NA TRBV11-3 NA CASNTGINEKLFF
TRBD1 TRBV9 NA CASSNDRANTDTQYF